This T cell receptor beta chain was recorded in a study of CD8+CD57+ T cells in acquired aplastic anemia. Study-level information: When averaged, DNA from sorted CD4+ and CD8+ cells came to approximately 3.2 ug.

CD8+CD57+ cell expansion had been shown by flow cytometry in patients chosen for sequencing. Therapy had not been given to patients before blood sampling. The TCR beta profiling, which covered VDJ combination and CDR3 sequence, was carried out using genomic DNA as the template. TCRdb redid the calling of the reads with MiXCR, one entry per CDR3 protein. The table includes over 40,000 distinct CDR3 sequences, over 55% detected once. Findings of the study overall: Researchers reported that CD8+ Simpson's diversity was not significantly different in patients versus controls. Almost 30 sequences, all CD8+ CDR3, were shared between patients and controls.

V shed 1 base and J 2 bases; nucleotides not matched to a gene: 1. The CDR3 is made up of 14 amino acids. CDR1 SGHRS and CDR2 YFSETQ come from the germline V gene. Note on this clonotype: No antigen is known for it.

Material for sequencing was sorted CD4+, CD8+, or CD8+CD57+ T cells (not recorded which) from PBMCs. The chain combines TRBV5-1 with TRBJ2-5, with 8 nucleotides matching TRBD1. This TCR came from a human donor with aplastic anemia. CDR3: CASSLRTGQETQYF. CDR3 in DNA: TGCGCCAGCAGCTTGAGGACAGGGCAAGAGACCCAGTACTTC. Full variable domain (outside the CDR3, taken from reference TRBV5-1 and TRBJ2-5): KAGVTQTPRYLIKTRGQQVTLSCSPISGHRSVSWYQQTPGQGLQFLFEYFSETQRNKGNFPGRFSGRQFSNSRSEMNVSTLELGDSALYLCASSLRTGQETQYFGPGTRLLVL.